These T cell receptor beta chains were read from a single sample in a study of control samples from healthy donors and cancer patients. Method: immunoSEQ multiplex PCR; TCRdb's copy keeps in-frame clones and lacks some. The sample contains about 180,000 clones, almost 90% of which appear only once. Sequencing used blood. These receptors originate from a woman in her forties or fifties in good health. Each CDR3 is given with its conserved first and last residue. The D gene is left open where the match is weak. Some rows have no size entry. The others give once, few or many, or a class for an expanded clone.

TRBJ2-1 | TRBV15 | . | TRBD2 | TGTGCCACCAGCAGAGAACTAGCGGGGTTTCAGTTCTTC | CATSRELAGFQFF
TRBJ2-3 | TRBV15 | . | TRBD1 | TGTGCCACCAGCCGGGACAGGGGGCTAAAAAATGGCGTTGATACGCAGTATTTT | CATSRDRGLKNGVDTQYF
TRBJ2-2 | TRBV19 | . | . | TGTGCCAGTAGTATAGACAGGGCGGGCACCGGGGAGCTGTTTTTT | CASSIDRAGTGELFF
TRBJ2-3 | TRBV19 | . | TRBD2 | TGTGCCAGTAGTTCCACTAGCGGGGGACGAACGCAGTATTTT | CASSSTSGGRTQYF
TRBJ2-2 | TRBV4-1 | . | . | TGCGCCAGCAGCCAAGGGAGGGGTTGGGAGCTGTTTTTT | CASSQGRGWELFF
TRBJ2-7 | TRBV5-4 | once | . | TGTGCCAGCAGCGCCGGAGGTGTGGGACACCGATCCGAGCAGTACTTC | CASSAGGVGHRSEQYF
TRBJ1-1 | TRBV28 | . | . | TGTGCCAGCACCGCCAGCCGCCCGAAGGACACTGAAGCTTTCTTT | CASTASRPKDTEAFF
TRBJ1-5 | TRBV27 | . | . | TGTGCCACCAGGGGTTGGGCGTACCGTTCGGGGATCGGGGATCAGCCCCAGCATTTT | CATRGWAYRSGIGDQPQHF
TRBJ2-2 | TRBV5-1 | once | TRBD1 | TGCGCCAGCAGCTTGGGACAGGGGGCCGGGGAGCTGTTTTTT | CASSLGQGAGELFF
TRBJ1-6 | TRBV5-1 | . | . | TGCGCCAGCAGCTTTGGGACTCTAGGGGCCGAATATAATTCACCCCTCCACTTT | CASSFGTLGAEYNSPLHF
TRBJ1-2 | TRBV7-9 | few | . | TGTGCCAGCAGCCCGATCCGGGACACCTTCTATGGCTACACCTTC | CASSPIRDTFYGYTF
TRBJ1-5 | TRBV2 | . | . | TGTGCCAGCAGTGATGCTCAGGGAGTTCGGCCCCAGCATTTT | CASSDAQGVRPQHF
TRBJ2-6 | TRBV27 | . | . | TGTGCCAGCGGAAAGGAGGCTGGGGCCAACGTCCTGACTTTC | CASGKEAGANVLTF
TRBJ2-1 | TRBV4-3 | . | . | TGCGCCAGCAGCCAAGATTCCTGGGTCGCAGGGTCCAATGAGCAGTTCTTC | CASSQDSWVAGSNEQFF
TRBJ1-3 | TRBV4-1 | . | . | TGCGCCAGCAGCCAGGCCCACCCTCCGCAGGTTGCTGGAAACACCATATATTTT | CASSQAHPPQVAGNTIYF
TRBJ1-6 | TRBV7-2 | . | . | TGTGCCAGCAGCTTAGGGGGGGGATCACCCCTCCACTTT | CASSLGGGSPLHF
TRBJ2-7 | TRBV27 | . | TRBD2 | TGTGCCAGCAGGCAAGGTAGGGCTAGCGGGGAGCGCGAGCAGTACTTC | CASRQGRASGEREQYF
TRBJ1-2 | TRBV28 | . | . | TGTGCCAGCAGTCCACATATTCTCTATGGCCACACCTTC | CASSPHILYGHTF
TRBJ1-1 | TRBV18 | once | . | TGTGCCAGCTCACCCCAGTCAGGGGCCAACACTGAAGCTTTCTTT | CASSPQSGANTEAFF
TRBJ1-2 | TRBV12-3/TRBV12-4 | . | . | TGTGCCAGCAGTTTAACAGCTTATGGCTACACCTTC | CASSLTAYGYTF
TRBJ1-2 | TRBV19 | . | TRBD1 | TGTGCCAGTAGTACCCTCGGACAGGTCTATGGCTACACCTTC | CASSTLGQVYGYTF
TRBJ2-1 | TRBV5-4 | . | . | TGTGCCAGCAGCTTGGTCCCGGTTGAGCAGTTCTTC | CASSLVPVEQFF
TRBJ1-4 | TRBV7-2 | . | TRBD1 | TGTGCCAGCAGCACTTTGACAGGGAATGAAAAACTGTTTTTT | CASSTLTGNEKLFF
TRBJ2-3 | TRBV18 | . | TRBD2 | TGTGCCAGCAGGGAGCGGGAGATGGATACGCAGTATTTT | CASREREMDTQYF
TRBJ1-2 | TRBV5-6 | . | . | TGTGCCAGCAGCTTGGGGGCTAAGGGTGGCTACACCTTC | CASSLGAKGGYTF
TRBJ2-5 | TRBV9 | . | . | TGTGCCAGCAGCGTAGCAGCAGGGAGTAAGGAAGAGACCCAGTACTTC | CASSVAAGSKEETQYF
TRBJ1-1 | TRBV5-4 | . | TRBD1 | TGTGCCAGCAGCTTGGCCTCCTCGACAGGGCCGAACACTGAAGCTTTCTTT | CASSLASSTGPNTEAFF
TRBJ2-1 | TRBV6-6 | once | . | TGTGCCAGCCGAGCCGGGACTGGGGGCAATGAGCAGTTCTTC | CASRAGTGGNEQFF
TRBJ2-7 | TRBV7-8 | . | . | TGTGCCAGCAGCTTAGACAGGCAGTACGAGCAGTACTTC | CASSLDRQYEQYF
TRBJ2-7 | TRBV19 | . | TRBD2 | TGTGCCAGTAGCGCGGTGCCTAGCGGTTCATACGAGCAGTACTTC | CASSAVPSGSYEQYF
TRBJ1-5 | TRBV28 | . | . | TGTGCCAGCAGTTTTCTGGGTCAGCCCCAGCATTTT | CASSFLGQPQHF
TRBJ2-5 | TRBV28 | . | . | TGTGCCAGCAGTCCGGGGAGAGCGGCTAACAGGGAGACCCAGTACTTC | CASSPGRAANRETQYF
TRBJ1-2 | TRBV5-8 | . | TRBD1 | TGTGCCAGCAGCTTACTAGGACAGGTCTATGGCTACACCTTC | CASSLLGQVYGYTF
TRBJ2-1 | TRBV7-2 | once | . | TGTGCCAGCAGCCCCGACTGGACACACAATGAGCAGTTCTTC | CASSPDWTHNEQFF
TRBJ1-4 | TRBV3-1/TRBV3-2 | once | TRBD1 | TGTGCCAGCAGCCAAATGGACAGGGAACGCGAAAAACTGTTTTTT | CASSQMDREREKLFF
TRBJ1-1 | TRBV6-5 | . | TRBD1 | TGTGCCAGCACCAAACCAGGGGGCCAGGACACTGAAGCTTTCTTT | CASTKPGGQDTEAFF
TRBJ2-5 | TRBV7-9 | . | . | TGTGCCAGCAGCTTAGGTTCGTTAGAGACCCAGTACTTC | CASSLGSLETQYF
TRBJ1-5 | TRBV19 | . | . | TGTGCCAGTAGCGGACAGTTGGGGTCTCAGCCCCAGCATTTT | CASSGQLGSQPQHF
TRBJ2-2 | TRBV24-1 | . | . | TGTGCCACCAGTGCGAGCTGGGTCGGCGGGGAGCTGTTTTTT | CATSASWVGGELFF
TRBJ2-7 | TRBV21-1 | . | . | TGTGCCAGCAGCAGAGGGGGCTTAAGCTCCTACGAGCAGTACTTC | CASSRGGLSSYEQYF
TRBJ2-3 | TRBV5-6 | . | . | TGTGCCAGCAGCTTCACGGGCGGTAGCACAGATACGCAGTATTTT | CASSFTGGSTDTQYF
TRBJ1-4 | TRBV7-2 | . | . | TGTGCCAGCAGCACCAGCGGAGGGCTTAATGAAAAACTGTTTTTT | CASSTSGGLNEKLFF
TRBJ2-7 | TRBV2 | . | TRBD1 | TGTGCCAGCGTCCGGGACAGGGCTCTCCGAGCGACGGGCGAGCAGTACTTC | CASVRDRALRATGEQYF
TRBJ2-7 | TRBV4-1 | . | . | TGCGCCAGCAGCCAACTCGTGGCGGCGGACTACGAGCAGTACTTC | CASSQLVAADYEQYF
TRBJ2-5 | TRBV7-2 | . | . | TGTGCCAGCAGCTTCCATCCTGGGACCCAGTACTTC | CASSFHPGTQYF
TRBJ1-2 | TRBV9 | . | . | TGTGCCAGCAGCGTAGGTCCAGGGGTGGACTATGGCTACACCTTC | CASSVGPGVDYGYTF
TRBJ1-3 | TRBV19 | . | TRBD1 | TGTGCCAGTGGGGGACAGCGCACTGGGAATAGAAACACCATATATTTT | CASGGQRTGNRNTIYF
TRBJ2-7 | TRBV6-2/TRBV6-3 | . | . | TGTGCCAGCAGTTACGCGGACCGCCACGAACAGTACTTC | CASSYADRHEQYF
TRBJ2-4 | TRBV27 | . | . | TGTGCCAGCACGCCGGCCGGATCGGACATTCAGTACTTC | CASTPAGSDIQYF
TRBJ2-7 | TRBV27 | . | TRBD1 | TGTGCCAGCAGTGAGTTCGGGACAGGGGCCTTCTCCTACGAGCAGTACTTC | CASSEFGTGAFSYEQYF
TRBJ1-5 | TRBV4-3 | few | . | TGCGCCAGCAGCCCCAGGCTTCAAGGCAATCAGCCCCAGCATTTT | CASSPRLQGNQPQHF
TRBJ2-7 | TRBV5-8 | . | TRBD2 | TGTGCCAGCAGCTTAGAGCGGGACTACGAGCAGTACTTC | CASSLERDYEQYF
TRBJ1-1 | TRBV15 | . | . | TGTGCCACCAGCCCTCGGGTCCCAAGCGCTTTCTTT | CATSPRVPSAFF
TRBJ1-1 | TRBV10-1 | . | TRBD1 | TGCGCCAGCTCGGGGGGGAGGGGGCGACATGGCTCTGAAGCTTTCTTT | CASSGGRGRHGSEAFF